These 7 T cell receptor beta chains came from one sample sequenced in a study of cytomegalovirus exposure and HLA in healthy donors. Amplification used 60 Vbeta primers and 13 Jbeta primers. TCRdb keeps only in-frame clones here, not all; method: immunoSEQ multiplex PCR. The sample lists approximately 220,000 clones; roughly 84% were seen once. Source material: PBMCs. Receptors originate from a boy aged 2 to 9 in good health and CMV-seronegative.

V gene TRBV30 combines with J gene TRBJ1-4, with TRBD1 matching over 12 bases. The germline gives CDR1 GTSNPN, CDR2 SVGIG (reference sequence). This CDR3 is 15 amino acids long. J gave up 10 bases and V 1 base, and 7 bases lay outside the gene matches. This chain's CDR3 is CAWSGVRGQGAKLFF. In DNA form, the CDR3 reads TGTGCCTGGAGTGGGGTACGGGGACAGGGGGCAAAACTGTTTTTT.

This chain uses TRBV7-8 with TRBJ2-1; a possible D gene is TRBD2 (5 bases). This CDR3 is 15 amino acids long. Germline loops: CDR1 SGHVS, CDR2 FQNEAQ. V was trimmed by 5 bases and J by 1 base, leaving 12 bases between them. This CDR3 is CASSTTRRSYNEQFF. The CDR3 nucleotides are TGTGCCAGCAGCACCACTAGGAGGTCCTACAATGAGCAGTTCTTC.

V is TRBV16 and J is TRBJ1-2; 9 bases map to TRBD1. Germline V gene lookup returns CDR1 KGHSY and CDR2 FQNENV. V shed 4 bases and J 8 bases; nucleotides not matched to a gene: 14. This CDR3 is built from 16 residues. The CDR3 DNA reads TGTGCCAGCAGCCCCCGGGACAGGGTGGATTTAGTCGGCTACACCTTC. The encoded protein is CASSPRDRVDLVGYTF. The full variable domain, its missing parts supplied by reference TRBV16 and TRBJ1-2, is GEEVAQTPKHLVRGEGQKAKLYCAPIKGHSYVFWYQQVLKNEFKFLISFQNENVFDETGMPKERFSAKCLPNSPCSLEIQATKLEDSAVYFCASSPRDRVDLVGYTFGSGTRLTVV.

This sequence joins TRBV4-2 and TRBJ1-3; tentatively, D is TRBD1 (6 bases). Germline assignment: CDR1 LGHNA and CDR2 YNFKEQ. This CDR3 has 15 residues. V was shortened by 4 bases and J by 0 bases, with 10 bases between the two germline ends. The CDR3, as DNA: TGTGCCAGCAGCCCGGAGGACAGCTCTGGAAACACCATATATTTT. Translation: CASSPEDSSGNTIYF.

A remark on this clone: One end of the junction fails to match germline, which may point to a read error. Written as DNA, the CDR3 is TGTGCCAGCAGCGACCCGACAGGGGGAGGGTTCGAGCGGTACTTC. Encoded protein: CASSDPTGGGFERYF. V usage is TRBV5-4 and J usage is TRBJ2-7, with 9 positions matching TRBD1. CDR1 is SGHNT and CDR2 is YYREEE in the germline V gene (reference sequence). The CDR3 runs to 15 residues.

There are a few counts of this clone. The V and J genes are TRBV4-1 and TRBJ2-4; D unresolved. CDR1 MGHRA and CDR2 YSYEKL come from the germline V gene. The ends were cut back, 1 base at V and 5 bases at J, with 12 bases in the middle. The CDR3 covers 15 residues. As DNA, the CDR3 is TGCGCCAGCAGCCAAGTATCCGGGTCCCAAAACATTCAGTACTTC. It yields the protein CASSQVSGSQNIQYF.

This chain uses TRBV7-9 with TRBJ2-5, with 8 bases matching TRBD2. Trimming at V came to 8 bases and at J to 5 bases, leaving 25 bases not matched to a gene. This CDR3 has 19 residues. Germline-derived CDR1 and CDR2 are SEHNR and FQNEAQ (reference sequence). The CDR3 is CASAWNYRGGREKMETQYF. The CDR3, as DNA: TGTGCCAGCGCTTGGAATTATCGGGGGGGGCGGGAGAAGATGGAGACCCAGTACTTC. Based on the CDR3 plus reference TRBV7-9 and TRBJ2-5, the full variable domain is DTGVSQNPRHKITKRGQNVTFRCDPISEHNRLYWYRQTLGQGPEFLTYFQNEAQLEKSRLLSDRFSAERPKGSFSTLEIQRTEQGDSAMYLCASAWNYRGGREKMETQYFGPGTRLLVL.